This T cell receptor (beta chain) was sequenced during a study of OX40 agonist ivuxolimab in advanced cancers. Study-level information: Patients were treated with intravenous ivuxolimab, dosed at 0.01 to 10 mg/kg and infused every 2 weeks.

Germline V gene data show CDR1 as MNHEY and CDR2 as SMNVEV (reference sequence). CDR3 length: 13 amino acids. Trimming shortened V by 6 bases and J by 7 bases, and 12 bases separated the two germline ends. Assay used: immunoSEQ multiplex PCR; TCRdb lists only in-frame clones, some missing. In the table there are around 150,000 clones, roughly 94% of which are singletons. The sequencing here drew on CD4+ or CD8+ T cells sorted from blood, taken in a trial of the OX40 agonist ivuxolimab. The receptor was derived from an adult with an advanced solid tumor such as melanoma, head and neck, liver or kidney cancer. J is TRBJ2-2 and V is TRBV27; D is perhaps TRBD1 (6 bases). The CDR3 loop is CASSYREGGELFF. The CDR3 DNA follows: TGTGCCAGCAGCTACAGGGAAGGCGGGGAGCTGTTTTTT.